Included here is one T cell receptor (beta chain) sequence, with context. CDR1 is MDHEN and CDR2 is SYDVKM in the germline V gene. With V trimmed by 8 bases and J by 4 bases, 5 bases remained unmatched. The CDR3 has 13 amino acids. Profiling relied on immunoSEQ multiplex PCR, and the TCRdb table lists in-frame clones only, not all of them. The sample gives around 40,000 clones, approximately 92% of which show up once; around 5.5% is in the top ten. The sample comes from a study of T cell changes during pregnancy in multiple sclerosis. This specimen consisted of CD8+ T cells from peripheral blood mononuclear cells, obtained in the third trimester of pregnancy. The chain joins TRBV28 to TRBJ1-1; 9 bases align to TRBD1. The receptor's source is a female donor with multiple sclerosis, enrolled in a pregnancy study. CDR3 nucleotides: TGTGCCAGCTTAGGGACAGGGTTCACTGAAGCTTTCTTT. Translating gives CASLGTGFTEAFF. Drawing the rest from reference TRBV28 and TRBJ1-1, the complete variable domain is DVKVTQSSRYLVKRTGEKVFLECVQDMDHENMFWYRQDPGLGLRLIYFSYDVKMKEKGDIPEGYSVSREKKERFSLILESASTNQTSMYLCASLGTGFTEAFFGQGTRLTVV.